This T cell receptor beta chain stems from a study of blood T cell repertoires in COVID-19. For the study at large: The samples span acute and convalescent COVID-19 from the United States, Italy and Spain. PBMCs, B-cell-depleted T cells, or T cells provided the cDNA or gDNA that made up the material.

In the original analysis: Reference gene primers were amplified, and this amplification served to estimate nucleated cell counts. Sequencing was performed with immunoSEQ multiplex PCR; in TCRdb, only in-frame clones are kept and a portion is missing. V and J calls and clone size follow that table, whereas D and trimming were derived from the DNA. This sample has approximately 150,000 clones, with around 86% found just once. The V segment lost 6 bases and the J segment 8 bases; nucleotides outside the gene matches: 15. This CDR3 contains 16 residues. CDR1 and CDR2 from the germline V gene are MGHDK and SYGVNS.

The chain couples TRBV25-1 to TRBJ1-4; 7 positions agree with TRBD1. The sample consisted of peripheral blood. This clonotype originated in a human donor in a cohort sampled during active COVID-19. This CDR3 is CASSRQGRGREEKLFF. CDR3 in DNA: TGTGCCAGCAGCCGCCAAGGAAGGGGGCGCGAGGAAAAACTGTTTTTT.